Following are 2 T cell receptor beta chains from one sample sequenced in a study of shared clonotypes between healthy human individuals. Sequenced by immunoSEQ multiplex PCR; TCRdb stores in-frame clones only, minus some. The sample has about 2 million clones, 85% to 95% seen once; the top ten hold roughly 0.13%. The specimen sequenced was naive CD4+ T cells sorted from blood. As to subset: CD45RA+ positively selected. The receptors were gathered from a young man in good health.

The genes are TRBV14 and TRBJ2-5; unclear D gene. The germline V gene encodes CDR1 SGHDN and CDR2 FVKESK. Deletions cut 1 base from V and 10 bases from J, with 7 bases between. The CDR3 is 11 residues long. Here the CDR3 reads CASSQAEVQYF. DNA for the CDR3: TGTGCCAGCAGCCAAGCCGAGGTCCAGTACTTC.

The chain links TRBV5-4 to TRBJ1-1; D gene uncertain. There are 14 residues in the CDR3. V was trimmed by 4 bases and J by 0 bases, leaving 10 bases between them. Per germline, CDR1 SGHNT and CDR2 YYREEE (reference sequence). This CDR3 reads CASSPEAMNTEAFF. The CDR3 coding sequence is TGTGCCAGCAGCCCGGAAGCGATGAACACTGAAGCTTTCTTT. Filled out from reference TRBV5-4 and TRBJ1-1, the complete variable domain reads ETGVTQSPTHLIKTRGQQVTLRCSSQSGHNTVSWYQQALGQGPQFIFQYYREEENGRGNFPPRFSGLQFPNYSSELNVNALELDDSALYLCASSPEAMNTEAFFGQGTRLTVV.